The 4 T cell receptor beta chains presented below share a single source sample, sequenced in a study of T cell changes during pregnancy in multiple sclerosis. Measured with immunoSEQ multiplex PCR; TCRdb has only the in-frame clones, and not every one. This table holds roughly 110,000 clones, roughly 90% found once. Sequenced material: peripheral blood, taken in the third trimester of pregnancy. These receptors were obtained from a female donor in good health, enrolled as a control in a pregnancy study.

The rearrangement joins TRBV9 to TRBJ2-1; maybe TRBD2 (5 bases). Germline V gives CDR1 SGDLS, CDR2 YYNGEE. CDR3 length equals 18 residues. The V end lost 0 bases, the J end lost 8 bases, and 24 bases lay between the germline ends. The CDR3 reads CASSVASGAGLSGDEQFF. The CDR3 DNA is TGTGCCAGCAGCGTAGCGTCGGGCGCGGGTTTGAGCGGCGATGAGCAGTTCTTC.

V and J are TRBV2 and TRBJ1-1, with D possibly matching TRBD1 (5 bases). The germline V gene has CDR1 SNHLY and CDR2 FYNNEI. CDR3 length equals 13 residues. V shed 6 bases and J shed 0 bases, with 8 bases lying between them. As DNA, the CDR3 is TGTGCCAGCAGGGAGGGACTGAACACTGAAGCTTTCTTT. Translated, it gives CASREGLNTEAFF. Full variable domain (outside the CDR3, taken from reference TRBV2 and TRBJ1-1): EPEVTQTPSHQVTQMGQEVILRCVPISNHLYFYWYRQILGQKVEFLVSFYNNEISEKSEIFDDQFSVERPDGSNFTLKIRSTKLEDSAMYFCASREGLNTEAFFGQGTRLTVV.

This chain connects TRBV29-1 to TRBJ2-1; TRBD2 aligns across 8 bases. V dropped 1 base and J dropped 2; count of bases not matched to a gene: 7. Germline V gives CDR1 SQVTM, CDR2 ANQGSEA. The CDR3 spans 16 residues. The CDR3 sequence is CSVEASLAETYNEQFF. The CDR3 DNA reads TGCAGCGTTGAAGCGTCACTAGCGGAAACCTACAATGAGCAGTTCTTC.

The chain employs TRBV7-9 and TRBJ2-2; D is perhaps TRBD2 (5 bases). Trimming removed 5 bases from V and 5 bases from J, with 12 bases in between. The CDR3 loop spans 14 amino acids. Germline V gene lookup returns CDR1 SEHNR and CDR2 FQNEAQ (reference sequence). The CDR3 bases are TGTGCCAGCAGCCTAATCTCGGGGACCGGGGAGCTGTTTTTT. This sequence encodes CASSLISGTGELFF.